These T cell receptor beta chains were read from a single sample in a study of cytomegalovirus exposure and HLA in healthy donors. TCRdb keeps only in-frame clones here, not all; method: immunoSEQ multiplex PCR. The top ten hold 2.5% to 3.5% of the sample, which has over 150,000 clones, roughly four fifths seen once. What was sequenced was PBMCs. All receptors come from a woman between 45 and 65 years old in good health and CMV-seropositive. Both conserved end residues are part of each CDR3. Clone size, where shown, is once, few, many, or a class for clones that have expanded.

TRBJ1-2	NA	TRBV2	CASRDYGYTF
TRBJ1-2	NA	TRBV6-1	CASSEEGQGVSNYGYTF
TRBJ2-1	once	TRBV7-2	CASSFSSGYEQFF
TRBJ1-4	few	TRBV4-2	CASSQDFSQGIDEKLFF
TRBJ1-2	NA	TRBV14	CASSPRGPGGNYGYTF
TRBJ1-2	NA	TRBV27	CASRATGANYGYTF
TRBJ2-3	NA	TRBV7-3	CASSSGRGANTDTQYF
TRBJ2-3	few	TRBV9	CASSAGLAGGNTQYF
TRBJ1-5	NA	TRBV18	CASSPWTDNQPQHF
TRBJ1-5	few	TRBV19	CASSMFWGLNQPQHF
TRBJ2-2	NA	TRBV5-1	CASTRGTSGGELFF
TRBJ2-1	NA	TRBV7-9	CASSWVAGQFF
TRBJ2-2	NA	TRBV5-4	CASSPGSWTGELFF
TRBJ2-3	NA	TRBV7-7	CASSPSGGPADTQYF
TRBJ2-3	NA	TRBV9	CASSALGTSGFTDTQYF
TRBJ2-3	few	TRBV4-2	CASSQSGGAADTQYF
TRBJ1-2	NA	TRBV19	CASGRISQGDGYTF
TRBJ2-3	NA	TRBV11-2	CASSLTGFSTDTQYF
TRBJ2-3	NA	TRBV7-6	CASSLGQGYKRADTQYF
TRBJ1-4	NA	TRBV28	CATRRGHNEKLFF
TRBJ2-1	NA	TRBV2	CASSEPSGLVIYNEQFF
TRBJ1-1	NA	TRBV6-5	CASVRFREAFF
TRBJ1-6	NA	TRBV27	CASSSEGLPRNSPLHF
TRBJ1-4	NA	TRBV6-6	CASGRTGENEKLFF
TRBJ1-6	NA	TRBV4-2	CASSQEDRVHSPLHF
TRBJ2-1	NA	TRBV7-6	CASSLGPGDYNEQFF
TRBJ2-5	NA	TRBV11-2	CASSTGYQETQYF
TRBJ1-1	NA	TRBV9	CASSPERGSWPEAFF
TRBJ1-2	NA	TRBV27	CASTDTDRGNGYTF
TRBJ1-6	once	TRBV7-9	CASSSAGSSNSPLHF
TRBJ2-5	NA	TRBV18	CASSRQGARETQYF
TRBJ2-5	NA	TRBV25-1	CASSVPGNQETQYF
TRBJ2-1	NA	TRBV5-1	CASSLASPGRDEQFF
TRBJ2-3	NA	TRBV2	CASSEISDTQYF
TRBJ2-3	NA	TRBV25-1	CASTGTSGGTDTQYF
TRBJ1-5	few	TRBV6-1	CASSEGVSGGNQPQHF
TRBJ1-2	NA	TRBV2	CASSEVFGPWAGYTF
TRBJ1-1	NA	TRBV7-9	CASSKQGDTEAFF